These 23 T cell receptor beta chains share one sample of origin, sequenced in a study of PD-L1 blockade in urothelial cancer. Generated by immunoSEQ multiplex PCR, the TCRdb table keeps only in-frame clones and is missing some. In the table there are 100,000 or so clones, roughly nine tenths of which are singletons. This specimen was PBMCs, taken around atezolizumab (anti-PD-L1) treatment. These receptor sequences come from an elderly woman with urothelial cancer.

The chain employs TRBV10-2 and TRBJ1-5, with 7 bases that match TRBD1. This CDR3 is 13 amino acids long. Germline CDR1 WSHSY, CDR2 SAAADI. The J segment lost 10 bases and the V segment lost 5 bases, leaving 8 bases of the junction unmatched. Here the CDR3 reads CASSTGQALPQHF. Written as DNA, the CDR3 is TGCGCCAGCAGTACTGGACAGGCCCTCCCCCAGCATTTT.

The V gene is TRBV5-3, the J gene TRBJ2-5; D unresolved. TRBV5-3 is filed as an ORF, its function uncertain. The length of the CDR3 is 14 residues. V was trimmed by 0 bases and J by 7 bases, leaving 13 bases between them. The CDR3 spells CARSLGLLLGTQYF. CDR3 in DNA: TGTGCCAGAAGCTTGGGACTTCTACTGGGGACCCAGTACTTC.

The CDR3, as DNA: TGCAGCGTAACAGGGACAGGGATATACCAGCCCCAGCATTTT. Translated: CSVTGTGIYQPQHF. This chain uses TRBV29-1 with TRBJ1-5, with TRBD1 identical over 9 bases. With 6 bases clipped from V and 7 bases from J, the junction kept 10 bases outside the gene matches. CDR3 length: 14 amino acids. Germline V gene data show CDR1 as SQVTM and CDR2 as ANQGSEA.

CDR3 coding DNA: TGCGCCAGCAGCCAAGTACTAGCGGGTGTGAACACCGGGGAGCTGTTTTTT. Translation: CASSQVLAGVNTGELFF. The chain combines TRBV4-1 with TRBJ2-2; TRBD2 matches at 9 bases. The CDR3 runs 17 residues. The V gene's germline CDR1 is MGHRA and CDR2 YSYEKL. Unmatched junction bases numbered 4, after V lost 1 base and J lost 1 base.

The rearrangement uses TRBV27 and TRBJ1-5; the match to TRBD1 covers 8 bases. From germline, CDR1 is MNHEY and CDR2 SMNVEV (reference sequence). The junction had 11 bases not matched to a gene; V was cut back by 11 bases and J by 2 bases. The CDR3 covers 15 residues. The CDR3 DNA is TGTGCCGTAGCAGGGGGCTCCGGCGGCAATCAGCCCCAGCATTTT. This encodes CAVAGGSGGNQPQHF.

The chain links TRBV6-6 to TRBJ1-5; 9 bases fit TRBD1. This CDR3 is 14 amino acids long. Per the germline V gene, CDR1 is MNHNY and CDR2 is SVGAGI (reference sequence). The ends lost 6 bases at V and 7 bases at J; junction bases unmatched: 7. The DNA of the CDR3 is TGTGCCAGCAGCTACCCGGGACAGGGACAGCCCCAGCATTTT. Its translation is CASSYPGQGQPQHF.

The chain combines TRBV28 with TRBJ1-1; D unclear. Germline V gene data show CDR1 as MDHEN and CDR2 as SYDVKM. V shed 4 bases and J shed 3 bases, with 6 bases lying between them. The CDR3 runs to 12 residues. CDR3 nucleotide sequence: TGTGCCAGCAGTTCCGTGTACACTGAAGCTTTCTTT. It translates to CASSSVYTEAFF.

This chain joins TRBV19 and TRBJ2-1; 12 nucleotides align to TRBD1. CDR1 is LNHDA, CDR2 SQIVND, per germline (reference sequence). V was pared by 3 bases and J by 9 bases, with 6 bases of the junction left unmatched. The CDR3 has 15 amino acids. Written as DNA, the CDR3 is TGTGCCAGTAGTATCGGTGGGACAGGGGGCGGTGAGCAGTTCTTC. Translating it yields CASSIGGTGGGEQFF.

The chain has TRBV7-9 and TRBJ1-1; D is uncertain. The CDR3 totals 14 residues. The V end was cut by 5 bases, the J end by 4 bases, with 14 bases between. Germline values: CDR1 SEHNR, CDR2 FQNEAQ (reference sequence). The CDR3 sequence is CASSPPGPTTEAFF. As DNA, the CDR3 is TGTGCCAGCAGCCCCCCTGGGCCCACCACTGAAGCTTTCTTT.

The chain recombines TRBV30 with TRBJ2-3; 12 nucleotides match TRBD2. CDR3 size: 17 residues. V was clipped by 2 bases and J by 1 base; unmatched bases: 7. CDR1 and CDR2 from the germline V gene are GTSNPN and SVGIG (reference sequence). The CDR3 loop is CAWSSRRTSGGTDTQYF. The DNA of the CDR3 is TGTGCCTGGAGTTCCCGACGGACTAGCGGGGGCACAGATACGCAGTATTTT.

This clone was found a few times. The rearrangement uses TRBV2 and TRBJ2-7; 8 bases fit TRBD2. This CDR3 comprises 16 residues. The germline V gene has CDR1 SNHLY and CDR2 FYNNEI. Losses at the gene ends were 1 base for V and 4 bases for J; bases not matched to a gene: 9. The CDR3 DNA follows: TGTGCCAGCAGTGAAGAAGGGAGCGGGAGCGGATACGAGCAGTACTTC. As protein: CASSEEGSGSGYEQYF.

This sequence joins TRBV28 and TRBJ2-7, with 9 bases fitting TRBD1. J gave up 3 bases and V 5 bases, and 5 bases lay outside the gene matches. CDR3 size: 14 residues. Germline assignment: CDR1 MDHEN and CDR2 SYDVKM. CDR3 in amino acids: CASSPGQGLYEQYF. CDR3 nucleotide sequence: TGTGCCAGCAGTCCGGGACAGGGACTCTACGAGCAGTACTTC.

The genes are TRBV6-5 and TRBJ2-3; 8 bases match TRBD1. J lost 1 base, V lost 2 bases, and 2 bases had no gene match. Germline CDR1 is MNHEY and CDR2 is SVGAGI. There are 15 residues in the CDR3. CDR3 protein: CASSYRGQGTDTQYF. CDR3 nucleotides: TGTGCCAGCAGTTACCGGGGACAGGGCACAGATACGCAGTATTTT.

The chain links TRBV27 to TRBJ2-2, with D possibly TRBD1 on 6 matching bases. V dropped 6 bases and J dropped 3 bases, with 8 bases sitting between them. Germline assignment: CDR1 MNHEY and CDR2 SMNVEV (reference sequence). This CDR3 has 13 residues. The CDR3 region is CASRQGYTGELFF. CDR3 nucleotide sequence: TGTGCCAGCAGGCAGGGGTACACCGGGGAGCTGTTTTTT.

The V call is TRBV6-5, the J call TRBJ2-7, with D hard to call. There are 14 residues in the CDR3. Between the trimmed V and J ends, which lost 5 bases and 3 bases, there was a span of 14 bases. The germline V gene encodes CDR1 MNHEY and CDR2 SVGAGI. This CDR3 reads CASSRDVGYYEQYF. CDR3 coding DNA: TGTGCCAGCAGTAGAGACGTCGGGTACTACGAGCAGTACTTC.

The J gene is TRBJ2-3, the V gene TRBV6-6; TRBD2 aligns across 7 bases. The CDR3 length is 16 residues. Germline lookup yields CDR1 MNHNY and CDR2 SVGAGI (reference sequence). J lost 0 bases, V lost 2 bases, and 5 bases had no gene match. CDR3 sequence: CASSYPLAASTDTQYF. Here the CDR3 DNA reads TGTGCCAGCAGTTACCCCCTAGCGGCTAGCACAGATACGCAGTATTTT.

The chain links TRBV28 to TRBJ2-2; TRBD1 aligns across 9 bases. Germline V gene lookup returns CDR1 MDHEN and CDR2 SYDVKM. J was trimmed by 6 bases and V by 4 bases; bases with no gene match: 3. This CDR3 is built from 14 residues. CDR3 in amino acids: CASSSGTGPGELFF. CDR3 DNA: TGTGCCAGCAGTTCAGGGACAGGGCCCGGGGAGCTGTTTTTT.

This clone came up once. The rearrangement joins TRBV19 to TRBJ2-1; 10 nucleotides match TRBD1. V was pared by 5 bases and J by 6 bases, with 13 bases of the junction left unmatched. CDR3 size: 17 residues. Germline V gene lookup returns CDR1 LNHDA and CDR2 SQIVND (reference sequence). The CDR3 spells CASSPQPGTGDLNEQFF. In DNA form, the CDR3 reads TGTGCCAGTAGTCCTCAACCCGGGACAGGGGACCTCAATGAGCAGTTCTTC.

The chain couples TRBV10-2 to TRBJ2-5; 8 bases fit TRBD1. V shed 3 bases, J shed 6 bases, and the junction held 12 bases outside the gene matches. From germline, CDR1 is WSHSY and CDR2 SAAADI. This CDR3 is 16 amino acids long. The CDR3 loop is CASSDGQGIQRKTQYF. The CDR3 DNA reads TGCGCCAGCAGTGACGGACAGGGCATCCAACGAAAGACCCAGTACTTC.

The chain couples TRBV6-6 to TRBJ1-2, with D tentatively TRBD1 (6 bases). The CDR3 is 12 residues long. Germline loops: CDR1 MNHNY, CDR2 SVGAGI (reference sequence). Trimming removed 4 bases from V and 5 bases from J, with 8 bases in between. CDR3 bases: TGTGCCAGCAGTTCGGACAGTTATGGCTACACCTTC. This translates into CASSSDSYGYTF.

The J gene is TRBJ1-3, the V gene TRBV27, with 12 bases aligning to TRBD1. CDR3 length equals 16 residues. Germline V gene lookup returns CDR1 MNHEY and CDR2 SMNVEV (reference sequence). V gave up 6 bases and J gave up 4 bases; unmatched junction bases: 7. DNA for the CDR3: TGTGCCAGCAGGATGGGACAGGGGGCGGAAGGAAACACCATATATTTT. It translates to CASRMGQGAEGNTIYF.

The chain employs TRBV30 and TRBJ2-7, with no clear D. Trimming removed 0 bases from V and 1 base from J, with 7 bases in between. Germline V CDR1 and CDR2: GTSNPN, SVGIG (reference sequence). This CDR3 contains 13 residues. This CDR3 is CAWSVSRSYEQYF. CDR3 coding DNA: TGTGCCTGGAGTGTGAGCAGGTCCTACGAGCAGTACTTC.

This sequence joins TRBV27 and TRBJ1-5; 9 bases align to TRBD1. The CDR3 is 15 amino acids. Germline CDR1 and CDR2: MNHEY and SMNVEV (reference sequence). Trimming removed 6 bases from V and 4 bases from J; junction bases left unmatched: 7. CDR3 protein: CASSPGTGKNQPQHF. The CDR3 region has the DNA TGTGCCAGCAGCCCCGGGACAGGGAAGAATCAGCCCCAGCATTTT.